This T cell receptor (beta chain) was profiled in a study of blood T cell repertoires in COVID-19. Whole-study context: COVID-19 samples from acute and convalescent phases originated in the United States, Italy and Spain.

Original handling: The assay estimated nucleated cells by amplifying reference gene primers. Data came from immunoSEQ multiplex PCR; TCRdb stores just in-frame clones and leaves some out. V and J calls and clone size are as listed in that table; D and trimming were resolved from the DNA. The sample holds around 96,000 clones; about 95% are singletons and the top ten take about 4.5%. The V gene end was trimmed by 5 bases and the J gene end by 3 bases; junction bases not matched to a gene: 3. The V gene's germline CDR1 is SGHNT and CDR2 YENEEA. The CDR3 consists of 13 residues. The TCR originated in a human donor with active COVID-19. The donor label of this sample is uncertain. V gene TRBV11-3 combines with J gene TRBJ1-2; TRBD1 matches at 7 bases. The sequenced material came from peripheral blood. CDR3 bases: TGTGCCAGCAGCACGGGACAGTACTATGGCTACACCTTC. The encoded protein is CASSTGQYYGYTF. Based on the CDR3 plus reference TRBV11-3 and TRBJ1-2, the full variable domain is EAGVVQSPRYKIIEKKQPVAFWCNPISGHNTLYWYLQNLGQGPELLIRYENEEAVDDSQLPKDRFSAERLKGVDSTLKIQPAELGDSAVYLCASSTGQYYGYTFGSGTRLTVV.